This T cell receptor (beta chain) appears in the sequencing data of a study of low-dose radiotherapy and immunotherapy resistance in tumors. Study-level information: Across 26 weeks, 13 Gy in total went to Cohort 2, delivered as 1 Gy per fraction every two weeks. Patients took 300 mg oral aspirin daily for four cycles from cycle 1 day 1.

The V end was cut by 4 bases, the J end by 4 bases, with 12 bases between. CDR1 is PRHDT and CDR2 is FYEKMQ in the germline V gene (reference sequence). The CDR3 is made up of 14 amino acids. Sample time point: before trial treatment. In the case of this clonotype: This likely stems from a read error, as it lies one base from a far larger clone.

Gene-specific TRAV and TRBV primers were used for first-strand cDNA, covering alpha and beta chains. It was with a constant-region primer and a V-primer adapter that TCRs were amplified over roughly 19 PCR cycles. By in vitro transcription, the isolated mRNA was amplified. TCRdb processed the reads anew with MiXCR; each CDR3 protein has one entry. The sample yields approximately 84,000 distinct CDR3 sequences, 18% seen once. The V and J genes are TRBV13 and TRBJ2-3; no definite D call. Sequences were derived from PBMCs, sampled before treatment. The sequence came from a male donor with prostate cancer. CDR3 amino acids: CASSSSQRADTQYF. CDR3 sequence (DNA): TGTGCCAGCAGCTCGTCACAACGGGCAGATACGCAGTATTTT.